This TCR beta chain emerged from a study of T cells after yellow fever vaccination. In TCRdb, the 5' RACE reads were re-called with MiXCR into one record per CDR3 protein. The sample carries some 600,000 distinct CDR3 sequences, roughly 12% recorded once. The CDR3 covers 16 residues. Per the germline V gene, CDR1 is LGHNA and CDR2 is YNFKEQ. Trimming removed 1 base from V and 6 bases from J, with 17 bases in between. The V and J genes are TRBV4-2 and TRBJ2-3, with a tentative D call TRBD2 (7 bases). This TCR was recovered from a young man who received the YFV17D yellow fever vaccine. The sample consisted of PBMCs, taken on the day of the yellow fever booster vaccination. The CDR3 sequence: CASSQGRGGGGDTQYF. Written as DNA, the CDR3 is TGTGCCAGCAGCCAAGGAAGGGGAGGGGGAGGGGATACGCAGTATTTT.